Described below is a single T cell receptor beta chain sequence and its context. Antigen: not known. The CDR3 extends over 15 amino acids. From germline, CDR1 is LGHNA and CDR2 YNFKEQ. Unmatched junction bases numbered 9, after V lost 8 bases and J lost 3 bases. These data come from a study of cytomegalovirus exposure and HLA in healthy donors. Study findings and constraints: It was confirmed in vitro that a few of the CMV-associated chains were specific for CMV antigens.

The method was immunoSEQ multiplex PCR; TCRdb's version includes in-frame clones alone and lacks a portion of them. The table shows tens of thousands of clones, with around 95% occurring only once. The sample was PBMCs. This clonotype was sampled from a man between 18 and 35 years old in good health and CMV-seropositive. The J gene is TRBJ2-2, the V gene TRBV4-2, with 7 bases fitting TRBD2. CDR3 protein: CASSWRETDTGELFF. The CDR3 DNA sequence: TGTGCCAGCTCCTGGCGGGAGACTGACACCGGGGAGCTGTTTTTT.